This T cell receptor beta chain was sequenced during a study of control samples from healthy donors and cancer patients. The CDR3 spans 13 residues. V was pared by 5 bases and J by 1 base, with 8 bases between. Germline V lookup: CDR1 MNHEY, CDR2 SVGAGI. The protocol was immunoSEQ multiplex PCR, while the TCRdb copy is restricted to in-frame clones and leaves out a portion. The sample lists 100,000 to 150,000 clones; around 90% were seen once. This sequence was found in a man aged 18 to 30 in good health. The chain links TRBV6-5 to TRBJ1-1; D is undetermined. Source material: blood. The CDR3 nucleotides are TGTGCCAGCAGTAAGGAGCCGAACACTGAAGCTTTCTTT. Translation: CASSKEPNTEAFF.